This entry describes one TCR beta chain. The record originates from a study of blood T cell repertoires in COVID-19. Background on the study: There were acute and convalescent COVID-19 samples, and they came from the United States, Italy and Spain. The cDNA or gDNA used as material had been derived from T cells, B-cell-depleted T cells, or PBMCs.

CDR1 is ENHRY and CDR2 is SYGVKD in the germline V gene. There are 14 residues in the CDR3. Unmatched junction bases numbered 2, after V lost 5 bases and J lost 1 base. Authors' methods: Estimation of nucleated cell counts was performed using reference gene primer amplification. The repertoire was sequenced with immunoSEQ multiplex PCR; TCRdb's copy has only in-frame clones and lacks some. From that table come the V and J calls and clone size; the DNA was used to work out D and trimming. This sample carries about 260,000 clones, 84% of them seen once, and the ten largest clones take about 1.5%. The gene calls are TRBV10-3 and TRBJ2-7; 10 bases are a match to TRBD1. This receptor was identified in a woman between 35 and 50 years old who had recovered from COVID-19. Sequenced: peripheral blood. CDR3 sequence reads: CAISPGQGSYEQYF. The CDR3 DNA reads TGTGCCATCAGTCCGGGACAGGGGTCCTACGAGCAGTACTTC.